This T cell receptor beta chain was sequenced for a study of Graves' ophthalmopathy and Graves' hyperthyroidism. Looking at the study overall: No progression to ophthalmopathy over 18 months defined stable hyperthyroidism.

This CDR3 is 13 amino acids long. The germline V and J ends were trimmed by 2 bases and 9 bases, with 15 bases remaining between them. Germline CDR1 reads SGHTS; CDR2 reads YDEGEE. The authors amplified TCR beta CDR3 regions, and they did so from RNA transcripts for repertoire sequencing. RT-PCR with HTBI primers came first, then second-round multiplex PCR. MiXCR, run by TCRdb on the multiplex PCR reads, gives a single entry per CDR3 protein. The sample lists over a million distinct CDR3 sequences, roughly 35% occurring once. The genes are TRBV5-8 and TRBJ2-7; D tentatively fits TRBD1 or TRBD2 (7 bases each). The clonotype originates from an adult man with Graves' hyperthyroidism. Input material: peripheral blood or thyroid tissue (not recorded which). The CDR3 region has the DNA TGTGCCAGCAGCTTTGTCGACAGGGAGGGGCAGTACTTC. It translates to CASSFVDREGQYF.